The clone carrying this T cell receptor (beta chain) has only one observation. Antigen: not known. The data were taken from a study of CD8 T cells in Susac syndrome. Random hexamers primed reverse transcription of about 0.45 to 1 ug RNA. TCRdb reanalysed the immunoSEQ multiplex PCR reads using MiXCR and keeps one entry per CDR3 protein. The repertoire holds more than 100,000 distinct CDR3 sequences, with 96% as singletons. Notes on the study in general: None of the CD4+ T cell repertoires in Susac syndrome showed clonal expansion.

Losses at the gene ends were 3 bases for V and 5 bases for J; bases not matched to a gene: 4. In germline, CDR1 is SGHTA, CDR2 FQGNSA. The CDR3 runs 14 residues. This clonotype originated in a human donor with Susac syndrome. Sequencing was done on a sample of CD4+ T cells from PBMCs. This chain links TRBV7-2 with TRBJ1-1; TRBD1 matches at 9 bases. The CDR3 is CASSFNRGHTEAFF. In nucleotides, the CDR3 is TGTGCCAGCAGCTTTAACAGGGGGCATACTGAAGCTTTCTTT.